This TCR beta chain was recovered during a study of glioma-infiltrating T cells after dendritic cell vaccination. Study-wide background: Dendritic cell vaccine was injected intradermally three times, biweekly.

Points from the study as a whole: Few patients contributed both blood and tumor specimens.

Germline-derived CDR1 and CDR2 are KGHSH and LQKENI. V was trimmed by 8 bases and J by 4 bases, leaving 17 bases between them. The CDR3 is 14 residues long. A word on this clone: The antigen is undetermined.

Time point denoted: after dendritic cell vaccination, including at tumor progression/relapse. The primer mix had 60 V beta and 13 J beta primers. Here immunoSEQ multiplex PCR was the method, and the copy in TCRdb shows in-frame clones only, minus some. Of tens of thousands of clones in the sample, over 75% were seen once. The chain uses TRBV18 and TRBJ1-1; D not resolved. This clonotype originated in a human donor with glioblastoma. Sequenced material: blood, taken after dendritic cell vaccination. CDR3 residues: CASSQAERTTEAFF. Written as DNA, the CDR3 is TGTGCCAGCAGTCAAGCCGAGCGAACCACTGAAGCTTTCTTT.